This T cell receptor beta chain was found in a study of response to subunit inactivated influenza vaccine. V was shortened by 4 bases and J by 2 bases, with 13 bases between the two germline ends. The CDR3 length is 14 residues. Germline values: CDR1 SGDLS, CDR2 YYNGEE. TCRdb re-called the RT-PCR reads with MiXCR, one entry per CDR3 protein. The sample records roughly 780,000 distinct CDR3 sequences, around a sixth being singletons. This clonotype came up many times. The chain links TRBV9 to TRBJ2-7; D may be TRBD2 (5 bases). The origin of this receptor is a man aged 50-59 years who received an inactivated influenza vaccine. This sample comprised PBMCs from blood, obtained 4 to 6 days after vaccination. CDR3 bases: TGTGCCAGCAGCCCGAGCGGAACCACCTACGAGCAGTACTTC. It yields the protein CASSPSGTTYEQYF. Variable domain in full (rest from reference TRBV9 and TRBJ2-7): DSGVTQTPKHLITATGQRVTLRCSPRSGDLSVYWYQQSLDQGLQFLIQYYNGEERAKGNILERFSAQQFPDLHSELNLSSLELGDSALYFCASSPSGTTYEQYFGPGTRLTVT.